This T cell receptor beta chain was captured in a study of T cells after yellow fever vaccination. TCRdb recomputed calls from the 5' RACE reads with MiXCR, one row per CDR3 protein. The sample includes about 260,000 distinct CDR3 sequences, around 4.9% of them seen just once. This clonotype came up a few times. The CDR3 has 17 residues. With 4 bases removed from V and 1 base from J, the gap between germline ends came to 19 bases. CDR1 is SGHRS and CDR2 is YFSETQ in the germline V gene. V gene TRBV5-1 combines with J gene TRBJ2-3; the D gene could be TRBD1 or TRBD2 (5 bases each). This TCR derives from a young man who received the YFV17D yellow fever vaccine. The material was CD4+ T cells sorted from PBMCs, obtained on the day of the yellow fever booster vaccination. CDR3 sequence: CASSRTGTIRGTDTQYF. The CDR3 nucleotides read TGCGCCAGCAGCCGCACCGGGACCATACGGGGCACAGATACGCAGTATTTT.